The rows below give T cell receptor beta chains drawn from one sample of a study of CD8+ T cells in alopecia areata. Method: immunoSEQ multiplex PCR; TCRdb's copy keeps in-frame clones and lacks some. The profile shows 120,000 to 150,000 clones, roughly four fifths of them singletons. The specimen was CD8+ T cells sorted from blood, collected at week 4, from a patient treated with tofacitinib. The receptors stem from a human donor with alopecia areata. The CDR3 runs from the conserved cysteine through the conserved F or W. Each record gives: CDR3 length, clone size, D gene, V gene, J gene, CDR3 protein, CDR3 DNA. A D gene is named only where the DNA matches it firmly. Some rows mark clone size as missing; the rest say once, few, many or name a class of expanded clone.

16,few,TRBD1,TRBV7-8,TRBJ2-7,CASSPTPGTGDNEQYF,TGTGCCAGCAGCCCGACCCCCGGGACAGGGGACAACGAGCAGTACTTC
14,NA,NA,TRBV5-1,TRBJ2-7,CASSLGRGSYEQYF,TGCGCCAGCAGCTTGGGCAGGGGCTCCTACGAGCAGTACTTC
16,large,NA,TRBV10-3,TRBJ2-2,CAISVQGRINTGELFF,TGTGCCATCAGTGTCCAGGGACGGATCAACACCGGGGAGCTGTTTTTT
14,NA,NA,TRBV5-4,TRBJ2-2,CASSLAENTGELFF,TGTGCCAGCAGCTTAGCGGAGAACACCGGGGAGCTGTTTTTT
13,NA,NA,TRBV29-1,TRBJ2-1,CSVEDIPRNEQFF,TGCAGCGTTGAAGATATCCCGCGCAATGAGCAGTTCTTC
13,NA,NA,TRBV5-1,TRBJ2-4,CASSLDREVIQYF,TGCGCCAGCAGCTTGGACAGGGAGGTCATTCAGTACTTC
12,NA,NA,TRBV19,TRBJ2-3,CASSATGTSQYF,TGTGCCAGTAGCGCGACCGGGACAAGTCAGTATTTT
13,NA,NA,TRBV4-1,TRBJ2-1,CASSPQLADEQFF,TGCGCCAGCAGCCCACAACTAGCCGATGAGCAGTTCTTC
11,NA,NA,TRBV29-1,TRBJ2-5,CSVHHKETQYF,TGCAGCGTACACCATAAAGAGACCCAGTACTTC
13,few,NA,TRBV30,TRBJ2-7,CAWSGAQRYEQYF,TGTGCCTGGAGTGGAGCCCAGCGCTACGAGCAGTACTTC
13,NA,NA,TRBV29-1,TRBJ2-7,CSVAPGSTYEQYF,TGCAGCGTTGCTCCAGGGTCAACCTACGAGCAGTACTTC
16,NA,TRBD1,TRBV30,TRBJ2-7,CAWSLGQGSLNYEQYF,TGTGCCTGGAGTCTAGGACAGGGGTCCCTTAACTACGAGCAGTACTTC
16,few,NA,TRBV7-2,TRBJ2-3,CASSLDGPPATDTQYF,TGTGCCAGCAGCTTAGACGGACCCCCCGCCACAGATACGCAGTATTTT
12,few,NA,TRBV29-1,TRBJ2-7,CSVGTENYEQYF,TGCAGCGTTGGGACAGAAAACTACGAGCAGTACTTC
18,NA,TRBD2,TRBV29-1,TRBJ2-3,CSVEGGLAGPPVYDTQYF,TGCAGCGTTGAAGGGGGACTAGCGGGGCCCCCGGTATACGATACGCAGTATTTT
17,NA,NA,TRBV13,TRBJ1-2,CASSSTTLGPRRHGYTF,TGTGCCAGCAGCTCGACTACCCTGGGCCCCCGGCGGCATGGCTACACCTTC
16,NA,TRBD2,TRBV18,TRBJ2-5,CASSPPWTSGVETQYF,TGTGCCAGCTCACCCCCCTGGACTAGCGGGGTTGAGACCCAGTACTTC
13,NA,NA,TRBV29-1,TRBJ1-2,CSVEEGDAYGYTF,TGCAGCGTTGAAGAGGGGGACGCATATGGCTACACCTTC
15,NA,NA,TRBV30,TRBJ1-5,CAWSSTVGWGQPQHF,TGTGCCTGGAGTTCGACTGTTGGGTGGGGTCAGCCCCAGCATTTT
16,NA,NA,TRBV4-3,TRBJ1-1,CASSQGLRRKNTEAFF,TGCGCCAGCAGCCAAGGGCTCCGGCGGAAGAACACTGAAGCTTTCTTT
14,few,NA,TRBV5-1,TRBJ2-7,CASSSGTGEFEQYF,TGCGCCAGCAGCTCGGGCACGGGGGAGTTCGAGCAGTACTTC
14,NA,TRBD1,TRBV10-3,TRBJ2-7,CAISESGRGLEQYF,TGTGCCATCAGTGAGTCGGGCAGGGGGCTTGAGCAGTACTTC
15,NA,NA,TRBV29-1,TRBJ2-7,CSAEEESDGSYEQYF,TGCAGCGCAGAAGAAGAGTCGGACGGGTCCTACGAGCAGTACTTC
16,NA,TRBD1,TRBV5-1,TRBJ2-5,CASSPTGTGRIETQYF,TGCGCCAGCAGTCCAACCGGGACAGGGCGTATAGAGACCCAGTACTTC
11,NA,NA,TRBV5-5,TRBJ2-7,CASSLAYEQYF,TGTGCCAGCAGCCTCGCCTACGAGCAGTACTTC